The following is a T cell receptor (beta chain) sequence with its context. What it recognizes is unknown. The CDR3 loop spans 17 amino acids. The sample belongs to a study of post-analysis software for immune sequencing data. Background on the study: In terms of disease course, relapsing-remitting, secondary progressive and progressive-relapsing multiple sclerosis were included.

Whole-study results and caveats: Among 5 or 6 TRBV segments more frequent in patients than controls were TRBV5-6, TRBV5-1 and TRBV20-1. Versus controls, multiple sclerosis patients showed significantly lower diversity (normalized Chao1). Strong same-batch co-clustering of samples appeared with F measure clustering.

Unique molecular identifiers were present in the TCR beta cDNA libraries. It was from approximately 0.91 to 9.4 million T cells that 500,000 to 600,000 cDNA molecules came. Via MiXCR, TCRdb re-called the PCR reads, giving one row per CDR3 protein. The sample consists of roughly 600,000 distinct CDR3 sequences, roughly 46% of them appearing once. Sequenced sample: blood. The V and J genes are TRBV21-1 and TRBJ1-2. TRBV21-1 is a recognized pseudogene. This TCR was sampled from a girl aged 5-17 years with multiple sclerosis. CDR3 bases: TGTGCCAGCAGCAAAGTGGAGGGGTTGGGGCCTCACTATGGCTACACCTTC. Its protein is CASSKVEGLGPHYGYTF.